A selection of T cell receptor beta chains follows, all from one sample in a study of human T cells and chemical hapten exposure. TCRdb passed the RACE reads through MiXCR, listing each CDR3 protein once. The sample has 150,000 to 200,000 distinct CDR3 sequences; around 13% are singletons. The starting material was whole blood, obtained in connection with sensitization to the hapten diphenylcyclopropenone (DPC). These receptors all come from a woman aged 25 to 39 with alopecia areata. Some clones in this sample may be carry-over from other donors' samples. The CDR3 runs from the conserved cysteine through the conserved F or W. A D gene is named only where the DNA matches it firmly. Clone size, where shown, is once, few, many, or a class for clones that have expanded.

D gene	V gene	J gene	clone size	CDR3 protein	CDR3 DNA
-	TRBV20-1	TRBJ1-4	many	CSARDRSAGNEKLFF	TGCAGTGCTAGAGATCGTTCGGCGGGTAATGAAAAACTGTTTTTT
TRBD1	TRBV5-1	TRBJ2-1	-	CASREQGATYNEQFF	TGCGCCAGCAGGGAACAGGGGGCCACTTACAATGAGCAGTTCTTC
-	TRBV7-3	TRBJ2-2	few	CASSSANTGELFF	TGTGCCAGCAGCTCCGCGAACACCGGGGAGCTGTTTTTT
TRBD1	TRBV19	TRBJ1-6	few	CASSVVQGAGNSPLHF	TGTGCCAGTAGTGTCGTACAGGGGGCAGGTAATTCACCCCTCCACTTT
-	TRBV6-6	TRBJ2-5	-	CASSRYETQYF	TGTGCCAGCAGCCGCTACGAGACCCAGTACTTC
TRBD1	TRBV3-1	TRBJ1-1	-	CASSQDPNRGEAFF	TGTGCCAGCAGCCAAGATCCCAACAGGGGGGAAGCTTTCTTT
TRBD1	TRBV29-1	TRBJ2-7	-	CSVDPTGGNEQYF	TGCAGCGTTGACCCGACAGGGGGCAACGAGCAGTACTTC
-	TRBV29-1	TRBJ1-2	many	CSVGMANYGYTF	TGCAGCGTTGGTATGGCTAACTATGGCTACACCTTC
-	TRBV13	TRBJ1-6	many	CASRTMTPRGNSPLHF	TGTGCCAGCAGAACAATGACACCCAGGGGTAATTCACCCCTCCACTTT
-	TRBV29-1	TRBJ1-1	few	CSVVFSGVGEAFF	TGCAGCGTTGTTTTCAGCGGGGTGGGAGAGGCTTTCTTT
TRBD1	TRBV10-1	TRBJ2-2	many	CATTDRANTGELFF	TGCGCCACCACCGACAGGGCTAACACCGGGGAGCTGTTTTTT
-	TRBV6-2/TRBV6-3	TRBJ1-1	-	CASSQLPSGNTEAFF	TGTGCCAGCAGTCAACTCCCCTCAGGGAACACTGAAGCTTTCTTT
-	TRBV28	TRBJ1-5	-	CASSNLGPVTQPQHF	TGTGCCAGCAGTAACCTCGGGCCAGTCACTCAGCCCCAGCATTTT
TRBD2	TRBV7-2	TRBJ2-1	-	CASSATGTSGRGSYNEQFF	TGTGCCAGCAGCGCTACCGGGACTAGCGGGAGGGGCTCCTACAATGAGCAGTTCTTC
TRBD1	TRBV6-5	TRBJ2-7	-	CASSYSKRGQGSSYEQYF	TGTGCCAGCAGTTACTCGAAGCGGGGACAGGGGAGCTCCTACGAGCAGTACTTC
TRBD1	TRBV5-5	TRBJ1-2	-	CASSPTGRTGYTF	TGTGCCAGCAGCCCGACAGGGCGGACGGGCTACACCTTC
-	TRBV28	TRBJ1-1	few	CASSFDPSGGRVEAFF	TGTGCCAGCAGTTTTGACCCCAGCGGGGGGCGGGTAGAAGCTTTCTTT
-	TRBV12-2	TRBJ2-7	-	CASRRRDRGLVEQYF	TGTGCAAGTCGCCGCAGGGACAGGGGACTCGTCGAGCAGTACTTC
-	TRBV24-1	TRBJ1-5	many	CATSDLSGQPQHF	TGTGCCACCAGTGACTTGTCTGGTCAGCCCCAGCATTTT
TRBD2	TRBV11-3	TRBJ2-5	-	CASSPRGGLRETQYF	TGTGCCAGCAGCCCGCGGGGAGGGCTGAGAGAGACCCAGTACTTC
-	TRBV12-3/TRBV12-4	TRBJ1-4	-	CASSLRRNEKLFF	TGTGCCAGCAGTTTACGGCGGAATGAAAAACTGTTTTTT
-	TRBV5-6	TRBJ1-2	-	CASSFNRVYGYTF	TGTGCCAGCAGCTTCAACAGGGTTTATGGCTACACCTTC
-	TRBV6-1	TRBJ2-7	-	CASTDLSYEQYF	TGTGCCAGCACTGACCTCTCCTACGAGCAGTACTTC
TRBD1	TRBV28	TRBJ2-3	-	CASRQGGFTDTQYF	TGTGCCAGCAGACAGGGGGGTTTCACAGATACGCAGTATTTT
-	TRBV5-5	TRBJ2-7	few	CASSRVQGPYEQYF	TGTGCCAGCAGCCGAGTTCAGGGTCCCTACGAGCAGTACTTC
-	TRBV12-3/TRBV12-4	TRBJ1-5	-	CASTRGGSNQPQHF	TGTGCCAGCACCAGAGGGGGGTCCAATCAGCCCCAGCATTTT
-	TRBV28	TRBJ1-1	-	CASSLLGRGAMNTEAFF	TGTGCCAGCAGTTTATTAGGCAGGGGAGCCATGAACACTGAAGCTTTCTTT
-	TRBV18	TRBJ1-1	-	CASSSLDWGNTEAFF	TGTGCCAGCTCATCACTGGATTGGGGGAACACTGAAGCTTTCTTT
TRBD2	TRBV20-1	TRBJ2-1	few	CSARFGLAGYNEQFF	TGCAGTGCTAGATTCGGACTAGCGGGTTACAATGAGCAGTTCTTC
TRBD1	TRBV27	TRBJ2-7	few	CASRPTGAPYEQYF	TGTGCCAGCAGGCCCACAGGGGCCCCCTACGAGCAGTACTTC
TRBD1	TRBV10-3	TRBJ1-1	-	CAIQGQGKTEAFF	TGTGCCATCCAGGGACAGGGGAAGACTGAAGCTTTCTTT
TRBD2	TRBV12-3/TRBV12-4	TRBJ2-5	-	CASSLGGREETQYF	TGTGCCAGCAGCTTGGGTGGGAGGGAAGAGACCCAGTACTTC
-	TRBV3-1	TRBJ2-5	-	CASSQDFFGGLQETQYF	TGTGCCAGCAGCCAAGATTTCTTCGGGGGGCTCCAAGAGACCCAGTACTTC
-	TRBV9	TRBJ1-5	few	CASNTEGRFNQPQHF	TGTGCCAGCAATACCGAGGGGCGATTCAATCAGCCCCAGCATTTT
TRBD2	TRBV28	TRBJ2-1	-	CASSLLLSGRARNEQFF	TGTGCCAGCAGTTTACTCCTAAGCGGGAGGGCCAGAAATGAGCAGTTCTTC
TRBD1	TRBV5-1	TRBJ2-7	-	CASSSTNDRDGIYEQYF	TGCGCCAGCAGCTCCACAAATGACAGGGACGGGATCTACGAGCAGTACTTC
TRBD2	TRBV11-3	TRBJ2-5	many	CASSSGLVQETQYF	TGTGCCAGCAGCTCCGGACTAGTACAAGAGACCCAGTACTTC
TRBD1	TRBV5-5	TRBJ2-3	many	CASRSDRGGMGSDTQYF	TGTGCCAGTCGGTCGGACCGAGGGGGCATGGGTTCAGATACGCAGTATTTT
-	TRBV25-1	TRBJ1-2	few	CASSDPFYGYTF	TGTGCCAGCAGTGACCCCTTTTATGGCTACACCTTC
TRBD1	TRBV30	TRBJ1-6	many	CAWRGGTANSPLHF	TGTGCCTGGAGAGGCGGGACAGCTAATTCACCCCTCCACTTT